The T cell receptor (beta chain) described here comes from a study of blood T cell repertoires in COVID-19. Study overall: Italy, Spain and the United States were the sources of the convalescent and acute COVID-19 samples. T cells, B-cell-depleted T cells, or PBMCs provided the cDNA or gDNA that served as material.

The CDR3 runs to 13 residues. CDR1 is SGDLS and CDR2 is YYNGEE in the germline V gene. V was shortened by 4 bases and J by 8 bases, with 15 bases between the two germline ends. In the original analysis: Amplification of reference gene primers was used by the study to estimate nucleated cell counts. Repertoires were generated with immunoSEQ multiplex PCR, while TCRdb's copy carries only in-frame clones and drops some. V and J calls and clone size follow that table, whereas D and trimming were derived from the DNA. The sample shows roughly 160,000 clones, about 88% of them seen only once. This rearrangement joins TRBV9 to TRBJ1-2; perhaps TRBD1 as D (5 bases). Sequencing was done on a sample of peripheral blood. This TCR derives from a man between 18 and 29 years old with acute or convalescent COVID-19. The DNA for the CDR3 is TGTGCCAGCAGCCCTCCTACAGGAGGGGGCTACACCTTC. It specifies CASSPPTGGGYTF.